The TCR beta chain described here comes from a study of shared clonotypes between healthy human individuals. On the study more broadly: Donors, aged 18 to 49, were a couple of women and three men.

Overall study results and limits: Clonotypes shared by all four donors outscored non-shared clonotypes in generation probability.

V dropped 8 bases and J dropped 3 bases, with 16 bases sitting between them. The CDR3 sequence is 15 residues long. Looked up from germline, CDR1 is MDHEN and CDR2 is SYDVKM. The repertoire was sequenced with immunoSEQ multiplex PCR; TCRdb's copy has only in-frame clones and lacks some. This table holds 1.4 million or so clones, approximately 98.5% found once. This clone turned up a few times. Its specificity is unknown. The TCR sequence derives from a man in his thirties or forties in good health. The genes are TRBV28 and TRBJ2-2, with D tentatively TRBD1 (5 bases). The material sequenced was naive CD4+ T cells sorted from blood. As for subset: CD45RA+ positively selected. CDR3 coding DNA: TGTGCCAGCCACTCCGGAAGGGGATACACCGGGGAGCTGTTTTTT. This gives the protein CASHSGRGYTGELFF.